Presented here are 17 T cell receptor beta chains from one specimen sequenced in a study of OX40 agonist ivuxolimab in advanced cancers. Here immunoSEQ multiplex PCR was the method, and the copy in TCRdb shows in-frame clones only, minus some. The sample shows some 43,000 clones, 70% to 90% of them seen only once. Specimen: CD4+ or CD8+ T cells sorted from blood, collected in a trial of the OX40 agonist ivuxolimab. Receptor source: an adult with an advanced solid tumor such as melanoma, head and neck, liver or kidney cancer.

This chain joins TRBV27 and TRBJ2-7; D gene unclear. V was cut by 10 bases and J by 3 bases, with 13 bases left in between. Germline V gene sequence: CDR1 MNHEY, CDR2 SMNVEV (reference sequence). The CDR3 contains 12 residues. Here the CDR3 DNA reads TGTGCCACCCTTTCTCCGAGCTACGAGCAGTACTTC. It yields the protein CATLSPSYEQYF.

The genes are TRBV7-9 and TRBJ2-2, with a weak D call TRBD1 (5 bases). Looked up from germline, CDR1 is SEHNR and CDR2 is FQNEAQ (reference sequence). This CDR3 is 14 amino acids long. Trimming cost V 1 base and J 5 bases, with 8 bases left between them. The CDR3 region has the DNA TGTGCCAGCAGCTTAGGGGGCTCGACCGGGGAGCTGTTTTTT. It yields the protein CASSLGGSTGELFF.

The chain links TRBV28 to TRBJ2-6; D uncertain. The V end lost 10 bases, the J end lost 1 base, and 5 bases lay between the germline ends. The CDR3 runs 12 residues. In germline, CDR1 is MDHEN, CDR2 SYDVKM. For the CDR3, the DNA is TGTGCCATCCGATCTGGGGCCAACGTCCTGACTTTC. Translation gives CAIRSGANVLTF.

The chain has TRBV29-1 and TRBJ1-1; D perhaps matches TRBD1 (5 bases). Germline values: CDR1 SQVTM, CDR2 ANQGSEA. Between the trimmed V and J ends, which lost 6 bases and 6 bases, there was a span of 17 bases. The CDR3 is 13 amino acids. CDR3 sequence (DNA): TGCAGCGTCGCCGGGACGCATACCTCTGAAGCTTTCTTT. The encoded protein is CSVAGTHTSEAFF.

This clone is a singleton in its sample. The CDR3 here is CASSPLIEKLFF. Here the CDR3 DNA reads TGTGCCAGCAGCCCACTGATTGAAAAACTGTTTTTT. V usage is TRBV11-2 and J usage is TRBJ1-4; D is uncertain. Trimming removed 5 bases from V and 7 bases from J, with 8 bases in between. The CDR3 is 12 amino acids. Germline CDR1 and CDR2: SGHAT and FQNNGV.

Here the CDR3 reads CASSLVPGDLGEQYV. CDR3 DNA: TGTGCCAGCAGCTTAGTTCCGGGGGATCTGGGCGAGCAGTACGTC. The rearrangement uses TRBV7-9 and TRBJ2-7; D is perhaps TRBD2 (6 bases). Germline V CDR1 and CDR2: SEHNR, FQNEAQ (reference sequence). V lost 1 base and J 6 bases, leaving 16 bases between the germline ends. The CDR3 is made up of 15 amino acids.

This clone has a single count. The V gene is TRBV9, the J gene TRBJ2-7; D gene ambiguous. Germline CDR1 SGDLS, CDR2 YYNGEE. CDR3 length: 14 amino acids. Trimming removed 0 bases at V and 3 bases at J, with 10 bases between. CDR3 DNA sequence: TGTGCCAGCAGCGTAGCTAAAGCAGACTACGAGCAGTACTTC. Translation: CASSVAKADYEQYF.

The chain has TRBV27 and TRBJ1-2, with D uncertain. The CDR3 runs to 14 residues. Germline values: CDR1 MNHEY, CDR2 SMNVEV (reference sequence). Trimming took off 5 bases at V and 4 bases at J, with 14 bases between the two ends. In DNA, the CDR3 is TGTGCCAGCAGTCCCTTGGCAACGCTCTATGGCTACACCTTC. Translation gives CASSPLATLYGYTF.

This clone was counted a single time. This sequence joins TRBV4-1 and TRBJ2-6; D might be TRBD2 (6 bases). The V gene lost 4 bases and the J gene lost 3 bases, with 7 bases spanning the gap. CDR1 and CDR2 (germline): MGHRA, YSYEKL. CDR3 length: 14 amino acids. In DNA, the CDR3 is TGCGCCAGCAGCCGGGGGGTTGGGGCCAACGTCCTGACTTTC. Encoded protein: CASSRGVGANVLTF.

The rearrangement joins TRBV11-2 to TRBJ2-1, with 7 bases identical to TRBD2. Germline assignment: CDR1 SGHAT and CDR2 FQNNGV. The CDR3 spans 16 residues. J gave up 2 bases and V 0 bases, and 4 bases lay outside the gene matches. In DNA form, the CDR3 reads TGTGCCAGCAGCTTAGAGTTGGGGGGGGCCTACAATGAGCAGTTCTTC. Its protein product is CASSLELGGAYNEQFF.

This clone came up a few times. V usage is TRBV6-1 and J usage is TRBJ1-3, with D possibly being TRBD1 (5 bases). Per the germline V gene, CDR1 is MNHNS and CDR2 is SASEGT. The CDR3 spans 14 residues. The V end lost 0 bases, the J end lost 8 bases, and 11 bases lay between the germline ends. The CDR3 bases are TGTGCCAGCAGTGAAGCCGGGGGAGTTTACACCATATATTTT. This sequence encodes CASSEAGGVYTIYF.

The rearrangement uses TRBV5-1 and TRBJ2-2; 7 bases map to TRBD1. This CDR3 is built from 16 residues. J lost 3 bases, V lost 0 bases, and 5 bases had no gene match. Germline V gene lookup returns CDR1 SGHRS and CDR2 YFSETQ. The CDR3 DNA is TGCGCCAGCAGCTTGGGACAGGGAATATACACCGGGGAGCTGTTTTTT. This encodes CASSLGQGIYTGELFF.

This clone was picked up a small number of times. The rearrangement links TRBV7-2 to TRBJ1-2; a possible D gene is TRBD1 (5 bases). The CDR3 covers 14 residues. Looked up from germline, CDR1 is SGHTA and CDR2 is FQGNSA. Trimming removed 5 bases at V and 3 bases at J, with 13 bases between. CDR3 in amino acids: CASSRLDNDYGYTF. In DNA, the CDR3 is TGTGCCAGCAGCCGCCTGGACAACGACTATGGCTACACCTTC.

V and J are TRBV15 and TRBJ2-4; no firm D call. V was clipped by 0 bases and J by 3 bases, with 9 bases between them. The CDR3 totals 15 residues. Germline CDR1 and CDR2: LNHNV and YYDKDF (reference sequence). CDR3 amino acids: CATSRDAPFKNIQYF. The CDR3 DNA follows: TGTGCCACCAGCAGAGATGCACCTTTCAAAAACATTCAGTACTTC.

This rearrangement joins TRBV4-1 to TRBJ2-7; 11 bases map to TRBD1. V lost 4 bases, J lost 0 bases, and 5 bases stayed unmatched. Germline V gives CDR1 MGHRA, CDR2 YSYEKL. This CDR3 is 16 amino acids long. The CDR3 DNA sequence: TGCGCCAGCAGCCTAACGGGACAGGGGGTCTCCTACGAGCAGTACTTC. Translated, it gives CASSLTGQGVSYEQYF.

This chain connects TRBV6-1 to TRBJ2-7; TRBD1 might be the D (6 bases). V was pared by 0 bases and J by 3 bases, with 27 bases between. CDR3 length: 20 residues. Germline V gives CDR1 MNHNS, CDR2 SASEGT. The CDR3 here is CASSEAPSSRGPGIVYEQYV. For the CDR3, the DNA is TGTGCCAGCAGTGAAGCTCCATCCTCCAGGGGCCCAGGGATCGTCTACGAGCAGTACGTC.

The V gene is TRBV27, the J gene TRBJ2-3; maybe TRBD2 (7 bases). Trimming shortened V by 8 bases and J by 0 bases, and 24 bases separated the two germline ends. The germline V gene encodes CDR1 MNHEY and CDR2 SMNVEV (reference sequence). The CDR3 has 18 amino acids. The CDR3 nucleotides are TGTGCCAGCCATTGGGCGGGGGCCGCGGATTCTAGCACAGATACGCAGTATTTT. Translating gives CASHWAGAADSSTDTQYF.